This T cell receptor beta chain was identified during a study of early T cells in non-severe SARS-CoV-2 infection (dated by TCRdb to 2020 to 2023). In the study overall: Because TCR sequencing relied on bulk RNA taken from unsorted whole blood, pairing of alpha and beta chains was not possible.

Findings and caveats that apply to the study as a whole: VDJdb matching was skewed toward anti-spike CD8 responses, so virus-specific expansions were likely underestimated and private and CD4 specificities were missed.

Libraries were prepared through 5' RACE. The sequencer was a NextSeq 500. To correct for sequencing error and PCR bias, the TCR library protocol tagged individual cDNA molecules with unique molecular identifiers. TCR alpha and beta chains were both sequenced, and the abundances of alpha and beta sequences in each sample were closely correlated with each other. As for the original processing: Decombinator V4 was used to perform V gene, J gene and CDR3 annotation of TCR sequences. TCRs were defined as expanded if a significant change between any two time points was detected under a Poisson model with p below 0.0001. TCR abundances were normalised to the total number of TCRs sequenced in each sample and reported as counts per million. TRAV1-2 paired with TRAJ12, TRAJ20 or TRAJ33 defined MAIT TCRs, while TRAV10 paired with TRAJ18 defined iNKT TCRs. VDJdb, accessed 1 November 2021, was searched for CMV, EBV and SARS-CoV-2 annotated TCRs, excluding TCRs annotated for multiple antigens. Starting from the raw public reads, TCRdb applied fastp trimming at Q25, assembled clones with MiXCR and retained in-frame beta chains. Rows are unified per CDR3 protein, each entry keeping the most common DNA and genes. It is TCRdb's table, rather than the study itself, that gives the V and J calls and clone size. The table for this sample lists tens of thousands of distinct CDR3 sequences; about 8.4% of them were counted only once. About 3.3% of the sample comes from the top ten.

In its sample, this clonotype was seen many times. The specificity of this receptor is unknown. No base quality information exists; no much larger clone differs at one position. This was a case-control study nested in a cohort of healthcare workers in London, UK, who had nasopharyngeal swab PCR tests and blood samples taken every week. Healthcare workers were enrolled in the week of the UK lockdown, from 23 to 31 March 2020, and were followed every week for up to 16 weeks. The CDR3, from cysteine to phenylalanine, totals 15 residues. The only DNA kept is the CDR3, 45 bases in frame from the first base. Clipping removes 4 bases from V and 2 bases from J, with 4 as the unmatched junction base count. CDR1 and CDR2 are read off the germline V gene as SGHTA and FQGNSA.

The sequence is built from TRBV7-2 and TRBJ2-5, with 10 bases aligning to TRBD2. This receptor was obtained from an adult who was a healthcare worker with PCR-confirmed SARS-CoV-2 infection or an uninfected control (not recorded which). Sequenced material: whole blood. The nucleotide sequence reads TGTGCCAGCAGCTCCGGACTAGCGGTACAAGAGACCCAGTACTTC. Its amino acids are CASSSGLAVQETQYF.